This T cell receptor (beta chain) was captured by sequencing in a study of early T cells in non-severe SARS-CoV-2 infection. Study details: With bulk RNA from unsorted whole blood as input, sequencing yielded unpaired chains.

The library protocol tagged individual cDNA molecules with unique molecular identifiers. TCRdb used MiXCR to reprocess the 5' RACE reads, holding one entry per CDR3 protein. The sample yields fewer than 30,000 distinct CDR3 sequences, 4% to 5.5% seen once. The ends lost 4 bases at V and 4 bases at J; junction bases unmatched: 8. The length of the CDR3 is 15 residues. Germline V CDR1 and CDR2: SGHAT, FQNNGV. This clonotype has more than one count but fewer than ten. The sequencing input was whole blood. This chain connects TRBV11-2 to TRBJ2-5; 8 bases align to TRBD1. This receptor was identified in an adult who was a healthcare worker with PCR-confirmed SARS-CoV-2 infection or an uninfected control (not recorded which). As DNA, the CDR3 is TGTGCCAGCAGCTACGACAGGGGCCGTTCAGAGACCCAGTACTTC. Translated: CASSYDRGRSETQYF.